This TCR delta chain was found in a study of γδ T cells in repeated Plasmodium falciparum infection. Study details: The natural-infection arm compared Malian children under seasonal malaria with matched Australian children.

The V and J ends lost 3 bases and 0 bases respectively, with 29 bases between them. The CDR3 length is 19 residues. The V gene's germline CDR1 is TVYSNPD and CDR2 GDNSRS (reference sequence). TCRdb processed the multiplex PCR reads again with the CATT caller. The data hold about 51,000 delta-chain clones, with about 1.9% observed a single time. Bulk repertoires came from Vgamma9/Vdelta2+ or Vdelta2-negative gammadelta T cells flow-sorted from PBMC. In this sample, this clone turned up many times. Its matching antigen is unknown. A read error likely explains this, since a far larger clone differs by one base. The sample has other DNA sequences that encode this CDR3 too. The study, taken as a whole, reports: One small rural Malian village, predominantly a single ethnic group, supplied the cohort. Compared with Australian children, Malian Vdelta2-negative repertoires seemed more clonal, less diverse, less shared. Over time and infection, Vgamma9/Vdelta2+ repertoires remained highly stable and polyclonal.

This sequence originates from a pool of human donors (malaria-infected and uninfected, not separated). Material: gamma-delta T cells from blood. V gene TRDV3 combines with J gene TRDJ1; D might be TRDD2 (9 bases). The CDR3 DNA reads TGTGCCTTGCCCCTTCCTACTGGGGGGCTAATATCATACACCGATAAACTCATCTTT. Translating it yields CALPLPTGGLISYTDKLIF.